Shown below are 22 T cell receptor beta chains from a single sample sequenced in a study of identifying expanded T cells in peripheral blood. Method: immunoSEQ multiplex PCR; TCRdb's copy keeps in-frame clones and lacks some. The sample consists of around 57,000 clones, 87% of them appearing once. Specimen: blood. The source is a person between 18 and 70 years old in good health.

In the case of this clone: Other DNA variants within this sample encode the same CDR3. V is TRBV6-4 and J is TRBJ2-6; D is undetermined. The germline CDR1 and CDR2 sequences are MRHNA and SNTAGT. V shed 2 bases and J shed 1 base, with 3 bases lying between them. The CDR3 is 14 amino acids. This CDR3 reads CASSDGSGANVLTF. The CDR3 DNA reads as TGTGCCAGCAGTGACGGGTCTGGGGCCAACGTCCTGACTTTC.

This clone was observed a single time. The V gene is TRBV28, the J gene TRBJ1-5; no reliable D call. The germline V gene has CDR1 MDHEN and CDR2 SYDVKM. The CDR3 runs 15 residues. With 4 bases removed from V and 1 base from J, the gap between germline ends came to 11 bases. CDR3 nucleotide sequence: TGTGCCAGCAGTTCTCTAGACGAGAGCAATCAGCCCCAGCATTTT. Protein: CASSSLDESNQPQHF.

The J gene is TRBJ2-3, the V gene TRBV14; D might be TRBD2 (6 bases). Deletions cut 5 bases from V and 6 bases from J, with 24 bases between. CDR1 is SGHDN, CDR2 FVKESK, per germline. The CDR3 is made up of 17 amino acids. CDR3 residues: CASSSRGSGRAGDTQYF. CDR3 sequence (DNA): TGTGCCAGCAGCTCCCGGGGGAGCGGGCGAGCCGGGGATACGCAGTATTTT.

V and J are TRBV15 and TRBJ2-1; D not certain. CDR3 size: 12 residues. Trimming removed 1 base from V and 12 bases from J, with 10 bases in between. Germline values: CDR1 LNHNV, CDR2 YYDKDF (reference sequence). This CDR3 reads CATSRVGPRQFF. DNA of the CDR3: TGTGCCACCAGCAGAGTAGGGCCCCGGCAGTTCTTC.

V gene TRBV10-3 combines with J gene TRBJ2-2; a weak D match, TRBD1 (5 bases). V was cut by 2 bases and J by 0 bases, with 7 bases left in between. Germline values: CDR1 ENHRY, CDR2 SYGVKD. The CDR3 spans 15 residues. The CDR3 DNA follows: TGTGCCATCAGTGAGAGGGGCGCGAACACCGGGGAGCTGTTTTTT. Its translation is CAISERGANTGELFF.

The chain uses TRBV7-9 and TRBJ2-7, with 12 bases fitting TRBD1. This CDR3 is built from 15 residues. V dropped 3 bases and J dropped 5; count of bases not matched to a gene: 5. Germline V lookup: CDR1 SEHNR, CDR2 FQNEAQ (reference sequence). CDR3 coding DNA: TGTGCCAGCAGCTTTTGGGACAGGGGGCAGAACGAGCAGTACTTC. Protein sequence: CASSFWDRGQNEQYF. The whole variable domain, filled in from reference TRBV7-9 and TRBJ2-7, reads DTGVSQNPRHKITKRGQNVTFRCDPISEHNRLYWYRQTLGQGPEFLTYFQNEAQLEKSRLLSDRFSAERPKGSFSTLEIQRTEQGDSAMYLCASSFWDRGQNEQYFGPGTRLTVT.

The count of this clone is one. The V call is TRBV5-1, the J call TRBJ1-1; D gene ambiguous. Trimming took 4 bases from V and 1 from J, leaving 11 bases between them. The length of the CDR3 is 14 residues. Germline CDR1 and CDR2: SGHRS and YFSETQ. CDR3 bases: TGCGCCAGCAGCAGGCGTCCGGAGAACACTGAAGCTTTCTTT. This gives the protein CASSRRPENTEAFF.

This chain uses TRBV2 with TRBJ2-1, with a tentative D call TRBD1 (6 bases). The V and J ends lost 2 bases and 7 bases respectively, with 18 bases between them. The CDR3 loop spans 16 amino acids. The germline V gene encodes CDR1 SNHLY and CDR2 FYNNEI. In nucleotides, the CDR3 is TGTGCCAGCAGTGAATTTCGCCAGGGGATGGGGAATGAGCAGTTCTTC. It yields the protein CASSEFRQGMGNEQFF.

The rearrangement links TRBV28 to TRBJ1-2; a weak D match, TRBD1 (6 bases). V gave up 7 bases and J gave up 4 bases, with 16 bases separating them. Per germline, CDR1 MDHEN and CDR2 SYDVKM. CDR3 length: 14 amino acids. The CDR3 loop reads CASTPFGGPYGYTF. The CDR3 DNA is TGTGCCAGCACACCCTTCGGGGGCCCCTATGGCTACACCTTC.

The CDR3 DNA follows: TGTGCCAGCAGCTTAGATGGGTACGAGCAGTACTTC. Translating it yields CASSLDGYEQYF. This chain links TRBV11-2 with TRBJ2-7; the D is unclear. The CDR3 runs to 12 residues. With 0 bases removed from V and 4 bases from J, the gap between germline ends came to 4 bases. CDR1 and CDR2 from the germline V gene are SGHAT and FQNNGV.

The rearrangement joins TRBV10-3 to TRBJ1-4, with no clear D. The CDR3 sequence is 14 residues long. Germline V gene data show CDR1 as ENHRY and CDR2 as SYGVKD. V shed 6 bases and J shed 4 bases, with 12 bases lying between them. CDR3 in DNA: TGTGCCATCAGCACGGCTCGGGGTAATGAAAAACTGTTTTTT. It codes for CAISTARGNEKLFF.

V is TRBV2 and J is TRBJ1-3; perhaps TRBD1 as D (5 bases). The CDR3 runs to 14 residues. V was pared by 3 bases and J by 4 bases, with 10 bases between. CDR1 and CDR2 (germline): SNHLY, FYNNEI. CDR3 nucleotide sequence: TGTGCCAGCAGTGACCAGGGAGAAGGAAACACCATATATTTT. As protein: CASSDQGEGNTIYF.

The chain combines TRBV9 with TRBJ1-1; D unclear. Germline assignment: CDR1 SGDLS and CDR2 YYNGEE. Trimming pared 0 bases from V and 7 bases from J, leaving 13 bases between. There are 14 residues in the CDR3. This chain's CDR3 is CASSVGALEGEAFF. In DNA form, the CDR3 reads TGTGCCAGCAGCGTAGGGGCTCTTGAGGGTGAAGCTTTCTTT.

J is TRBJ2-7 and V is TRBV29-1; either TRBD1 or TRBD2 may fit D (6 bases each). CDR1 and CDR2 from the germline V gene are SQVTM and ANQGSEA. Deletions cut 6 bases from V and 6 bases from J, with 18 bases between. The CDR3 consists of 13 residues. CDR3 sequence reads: CSVGTGALSEQYF. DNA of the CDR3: TGCAGCGTAGGGACGGGGGCGCTTTCCGAGCAGTACTTC.

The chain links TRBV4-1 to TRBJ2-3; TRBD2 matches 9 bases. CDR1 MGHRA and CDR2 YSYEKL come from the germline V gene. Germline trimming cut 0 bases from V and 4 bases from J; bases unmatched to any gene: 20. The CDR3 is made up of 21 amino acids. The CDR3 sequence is CASSQDILVAGDLSNPDTQYF. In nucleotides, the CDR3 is TGCGCCAGCAGCCAAGATATCTTGGTAGCGGGGGACCTAAGCAACCCAGATACGCAGTATTTT.

The CDR3 loop reads CSAWTGIGQFF. The CDR3 DNA reads TGCAGTGCTTGGACCGGGATAGGGCAGTTCTTC. The chain joins TRBV20-1 to TRBJ2-1; weak D call: TRBD2 (5 bases). Trimming left V 5 bases short and J 12 bases short, with 14 bases between. CDR3 length equals 11 residues. CDR1 is DFQATT, CDR2 SNEGSKA, per germline (reference sequence).

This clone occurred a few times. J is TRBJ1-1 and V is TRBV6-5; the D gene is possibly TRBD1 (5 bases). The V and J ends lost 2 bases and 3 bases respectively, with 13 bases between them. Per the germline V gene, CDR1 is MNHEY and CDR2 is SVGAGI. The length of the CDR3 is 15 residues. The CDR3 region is CASSYATELYTEAFF. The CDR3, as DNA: TGTGCCAGCAGTTACGCGACAGAGCTGTACACTGAAGCTTTCTTT.

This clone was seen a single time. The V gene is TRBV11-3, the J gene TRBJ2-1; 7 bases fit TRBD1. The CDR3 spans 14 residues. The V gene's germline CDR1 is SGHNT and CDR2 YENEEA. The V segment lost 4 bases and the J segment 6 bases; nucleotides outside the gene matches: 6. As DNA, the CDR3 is TGTGCCAGCAGCTCCGGGACAGCCTTCAATGAGCAGTTCTTC. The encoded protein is CASSSGTAFNEQFF.

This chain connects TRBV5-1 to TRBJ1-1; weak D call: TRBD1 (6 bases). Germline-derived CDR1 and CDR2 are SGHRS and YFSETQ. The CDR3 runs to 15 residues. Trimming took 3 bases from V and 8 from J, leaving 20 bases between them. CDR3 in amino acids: CASSSLGQTTWEAFF. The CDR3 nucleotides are TGCGCCAGCAGCTCACTAGGACAGACAACTTGGGAAGCTTTCTTT.

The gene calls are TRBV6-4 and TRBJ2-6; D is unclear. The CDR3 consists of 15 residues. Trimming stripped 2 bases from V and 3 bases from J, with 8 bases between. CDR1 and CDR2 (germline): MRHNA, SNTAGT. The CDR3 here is CASSDGVSGANVLTF. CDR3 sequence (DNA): TGTGCCAGCAGTGACGGGGTGAGTGGGGCCAACGTCCTGACTTTC.

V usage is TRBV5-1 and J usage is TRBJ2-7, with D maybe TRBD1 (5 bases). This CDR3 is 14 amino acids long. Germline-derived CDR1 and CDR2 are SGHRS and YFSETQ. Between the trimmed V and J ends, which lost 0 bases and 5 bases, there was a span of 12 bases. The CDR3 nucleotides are TGCGCCAGCAGCTTGGGTTCAACAGGAGACGAGCAGTACTTC. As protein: CASSLGSTGDEQYF.

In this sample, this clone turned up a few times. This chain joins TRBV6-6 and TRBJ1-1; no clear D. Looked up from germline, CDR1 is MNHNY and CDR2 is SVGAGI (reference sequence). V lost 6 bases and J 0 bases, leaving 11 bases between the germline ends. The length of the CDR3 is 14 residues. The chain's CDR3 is CASSSGGMNTEAFF. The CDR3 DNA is TGTGCCAGCAGCTCGGGAGGGATGAACACTGAAGCTTTCTTT.